The clone carrying this TCR beta chain was recorded only once. These data belong to a study of blood T cell repertoires in COVID-19. Study information: Samples came from the United States, Italy and Spain, spanning acute and convalescent COVID-19. The cDNA or gDNA used as material had been derived from T cells, B-cell-depleted T cells, or PBMCs.

Trimming took 6 bases from V and 4 from J, leaving 13 bases between them. Germline V gene data show CDR1 as LGHDT and CDR2 as YNNKEL (reference sequence). The CDR3 is 15 residues long. Seattle patients were enrolled while actively infected and followed longitudinally. In the original processing: The assay estimated nucleated cells by amplifying reference gene primers. Sequenced by immunoSEQ multiplex PCR; TCRdb stores in-frame clones only, minus some. V, J and clone size are those of that table, while D and trimming were read from the DNA. The data contain roughly 150,000 clones, 75% to 90% of them singletons.

This rearrangement joins TRBV3-1 (or the pseudogene TRBV3-2) to TRBJ2-6, with D possibly being TRBD1 (5 bases). This clonotype was obtained from a man in his late teens or twenties with COVID-19, enrolled during active disease. What was sequenced was peripheral blood. CDR3 protein: CASRGEMSGANVLTF. DNA of the CDR3: TGTGCCAGCAGAGGGGAAATGAGCGGGGCCAACGTCCTGACTTTC.